This T cell receptor beta chain derives from a study of T cell repertoires in cytomegalovirus infection. Study summary: Peptides in the study included HLA-C-restricted and HLA-B-restricted CMV epitopes. CMV infection together with matching HLA type was indicated by public TCR beta signatures. Study-wide findings and caveats: Dominating the ex vivo response were TCR beta clonotypes that were CMV-specific and HLA-C-restricted. Carriers of CMV plus the relevant HLA were identified by cumulative public TCR beta family frequency.

This clonotype occurred a few times. The antigen remains unidentified. TCRdb passed the reads through MiXCR, listing each CDR3 protein once. The data show 160,000 or so distinct CDR3 sequences, about 22% seen once. Here the sequenced sample was CD8+ T cells from cultured PBMCs, taken from culture after CMV antigen stimulation. This clonotype was obtained from a human donor in good health (CMV status not recorded). Some clones in this sample may be carry-over from other donors' samples.

The CDR3 loop reads CASSVGLAGTSYEQYF. CDR3 DNA sequence: TGTGCCAGCAGTGTGGGACTAGCGGGAACCTCCTACGAGCAGTACTTC. The rearrangement uses TRBV7-8 and TRBJ2-7, with 13 bases aligning to TRBD2. CDR3 length: 16 amino acids. The germline V gene has CDR1 SGHVS and CDR2 FQNEAQ. V shed 6 bases and J 0 bases; nucleotides not matched to a gene: 5.